This record concerns one T cell receptor beta chain sequence. Its antigen is unidentified. This specimen comes from a study of T cell repertoires in cytomegalovirus infection. Overall study context: Evidence of both CMV infection and a matching HLA type came from public TCR beta signatures. Study-level points and caveats: Accumulated public TCR beta family frequency recognized individuals carrying CMV together with the relevant HLA. CMV-specific HLA-C-restricted TCR beta clonotypes dominated the ex vivo response.

TCRdb recomputed calls from the reads with MiXCR, one row per CDR3 protein. The sample contains roughly 760,000 distinct CDR3 sequences, 35% to 45% of which appear only once. V shed 1 base and J 3 bases; nucleotides not matched to a gene: 3. CDR1 and CDR2 from the germline V gene are SGHTA and FQGNSA. The CDR3 is 15 amino acids. The rearrangement links TRBV7-2 to TRBJ2-5; 9 bases are shared with TRBD2. The receptor was derived from a human donor in good health (CMV status not recorded). Some clones in this sample may be carry-over from other donors' samples. Material for sequencing was PBMCs. The CDR3 region is CASSLGGGGEETQYF. The CDR3, as DNA: TGTGCCAGCAGCTTAGGGGGCGGGGGGGAAGAGACCCAGTACTTC.